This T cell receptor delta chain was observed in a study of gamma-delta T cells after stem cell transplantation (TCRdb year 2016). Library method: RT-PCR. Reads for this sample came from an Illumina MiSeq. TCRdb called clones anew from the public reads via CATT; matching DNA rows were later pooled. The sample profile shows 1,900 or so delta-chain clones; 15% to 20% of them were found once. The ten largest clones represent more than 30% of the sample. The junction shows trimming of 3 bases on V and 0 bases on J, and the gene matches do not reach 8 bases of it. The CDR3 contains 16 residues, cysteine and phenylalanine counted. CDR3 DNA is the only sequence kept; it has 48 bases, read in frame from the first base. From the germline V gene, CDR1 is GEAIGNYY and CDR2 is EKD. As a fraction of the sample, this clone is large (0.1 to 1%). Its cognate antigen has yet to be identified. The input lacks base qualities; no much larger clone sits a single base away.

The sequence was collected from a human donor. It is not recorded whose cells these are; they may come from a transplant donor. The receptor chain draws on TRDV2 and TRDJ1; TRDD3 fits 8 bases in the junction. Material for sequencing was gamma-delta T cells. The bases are TGTGCCTGTGACCCAGTACTGGGGGTCTACACCGATAAACTCATCTTT. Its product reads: CACDPVLGVYTDKLIF.